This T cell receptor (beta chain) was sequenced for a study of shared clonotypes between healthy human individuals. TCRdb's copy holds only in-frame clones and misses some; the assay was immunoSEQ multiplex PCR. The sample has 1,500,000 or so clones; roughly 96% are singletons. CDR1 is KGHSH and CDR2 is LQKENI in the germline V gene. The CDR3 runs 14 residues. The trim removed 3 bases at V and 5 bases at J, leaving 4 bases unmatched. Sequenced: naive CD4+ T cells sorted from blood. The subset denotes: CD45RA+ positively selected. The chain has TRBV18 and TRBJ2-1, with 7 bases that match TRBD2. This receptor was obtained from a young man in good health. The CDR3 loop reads CASSPWAGDNEQFF. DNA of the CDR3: TGTGCCAGCTCACCCTGGGCGGGGGACAATGAGCAGTTCTTC.